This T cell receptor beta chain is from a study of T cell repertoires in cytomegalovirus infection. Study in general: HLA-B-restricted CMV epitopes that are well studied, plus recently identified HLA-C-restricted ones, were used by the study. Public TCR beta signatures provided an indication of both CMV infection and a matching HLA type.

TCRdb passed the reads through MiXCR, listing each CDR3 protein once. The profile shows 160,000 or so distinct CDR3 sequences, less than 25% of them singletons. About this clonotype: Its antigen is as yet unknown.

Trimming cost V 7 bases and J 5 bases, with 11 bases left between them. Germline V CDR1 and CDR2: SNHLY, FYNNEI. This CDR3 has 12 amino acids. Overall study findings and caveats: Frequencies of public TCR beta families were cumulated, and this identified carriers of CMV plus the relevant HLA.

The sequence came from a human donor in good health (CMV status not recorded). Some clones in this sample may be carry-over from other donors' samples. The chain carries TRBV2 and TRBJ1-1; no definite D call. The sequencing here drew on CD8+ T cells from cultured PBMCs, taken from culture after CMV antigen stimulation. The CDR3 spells CASIRPPTEAFF. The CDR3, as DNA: TGTGCCAGCATACGCCCGCCGACTGAAGCTTTCTTT.